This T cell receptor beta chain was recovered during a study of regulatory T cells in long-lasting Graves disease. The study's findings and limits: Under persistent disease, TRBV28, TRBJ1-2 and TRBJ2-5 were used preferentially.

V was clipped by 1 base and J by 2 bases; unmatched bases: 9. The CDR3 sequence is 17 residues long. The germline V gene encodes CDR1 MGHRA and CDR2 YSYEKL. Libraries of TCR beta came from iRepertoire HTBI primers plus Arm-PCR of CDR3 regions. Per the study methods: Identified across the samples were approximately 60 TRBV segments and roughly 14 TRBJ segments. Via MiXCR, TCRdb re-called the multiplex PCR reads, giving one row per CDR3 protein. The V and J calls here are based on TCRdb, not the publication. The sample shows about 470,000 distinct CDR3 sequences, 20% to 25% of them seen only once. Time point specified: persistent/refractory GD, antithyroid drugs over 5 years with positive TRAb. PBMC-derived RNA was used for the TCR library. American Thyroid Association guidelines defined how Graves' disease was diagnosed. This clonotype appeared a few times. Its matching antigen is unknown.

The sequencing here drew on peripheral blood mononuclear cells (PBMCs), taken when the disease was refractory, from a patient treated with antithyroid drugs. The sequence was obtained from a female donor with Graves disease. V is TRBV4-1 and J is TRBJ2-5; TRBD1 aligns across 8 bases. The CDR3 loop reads CASSQGGRGQGQETQYF. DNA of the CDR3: TGCGCCAGCAGCCAAGGGGGCAGGGGGCAGGGACAAGAGACCCAGTACTTC.